This is a list of T cell receptor beta chains from one sample in a study of regulatory T cells in long-lasting Graves disease. One entry per CDR3 protein results from TCRdb running MiXCR on the multiplex PCR reads. The sample has about 450,000 distinct CDR3 sequences, over 15% seen once. The sample also formed part of further work on T cells in Graves' hyperthyroidism and ophthalmopathy.

This sample comprised peripheral blood mononuclear cells (PBMCs), obtained at new diagnosis, from a patient treated with antithyroid drugs. These TCRs come from a woman aged 25 to 39 with Graves disease. The CDR3 runs from the conserved cysteine through the conserved F or W. Each record gives: J gene, D gene, V gene, clone size, CDR3 protein, CDR3 DNA. A D gene is named only where the DNA matches it firmly. Clone size is shown for a subset of rows, as once, few, many or a class of expanded clone.

J: TRBJ2-7
D: -
V: TRBV18
size: few
CDR3: CASSPAWQGQTDYEQYF
DNA: TGTGCCAGCTCACCAGCTTGGCAGGGGCAAACTGACTACGAGCAGTACTTC

J: TRBJ1-5
D: TRBD1
V: TRBV4-1
size: many
CDR3: CASSQEDRGIQPQHF
DNA: TGCGCCAGCAGCCAAGAAGACAGGGGTATTCAGCCCCAGCATTTT

J: TRBJ2-1
D: -
V: TRBV27
size: many
CDR3: CASSRSYNEQFF
DNA: TGTGCCAGCAGTCGCTCCTACAATGAGCAGTTCTTC

J: TRBJ1-2
D: -
V: TRBV28
size: many
CDR3: CASSLSPRNRGYTF
DNA: TGTGCCAGCAGTCTCAGTCCGCGTAATAGGGGCTACACCTTC

J: TRBJ1-5
D: -
V: TRBV2
size: few
CDR3: CASEETGNQPQHF
DNA: TGTGCCAGCGAAGAAACAGGGAATCAGCCCCAGCATTTT

J: TRBJ2-3
D: TRBD2
V: TRBV28
size: many
CDR3: CASSPPGLAGTLPGTDTQYF
DNA: TGTGCCAGCAGTCCCCCGGGACTAGCGGGAACCTTACCTGGCACAGATACGCAGTATTTT

J: TRBJ2-2
D: -
V: TRBV6-1
size: few
CDR3: CASTLGPRGELFF
DNA: TGTGCCAGCACCCTCGGACCGCGGGGGGAGCTGTTTTTT

J: TRBJ2-7
D: -
V: TRBV9
size: many
CDR3: CASSVGWGRDSYEQYF
DNA: TGTGCCAGCAGCGTAGGGTGGGGCAGGGACTCCTACGAGCAGTACTTC

J: TRBJ1-1
D: -
V: TRBV12-3/TRBV12-4
size: many
CDR3: CASSLLGPSTEAFF
DNA: TGTGCCAGCAGTTTATTAGGGCCGAGCACTGAAGCTTTCTTT

J: TRBJ2-3
D: TRBD2
V: TRBV30
size: many
CDR3: CAWKGGRASTDTQYF
DNA: TGTGCCTGGAAGGGCGGGAGGGCTAGCACAGATACGCAGTATTTT

J: TRBJ2-7
D: -
V: TRBV6-1
size: once
CDR3: CASSLGGGVAYEQYF
DNA: TGTGCCAGCAGCTTAGGAGGCGGGGTTGCCTACGAGCAGTACTTC

J: TRBJ2-7
D: TRBD1
V: TRBV28
size: few
CDR3: CASATGFYEQYF
DNA: TGTGCCAGCGCGACAGGGTTCTACGAGCAGTACTTC

J: TRBJ2-6
D: -
V: TRBV6-1
size: -
CDR3: CASRAGANVLTF
DNA: TGTGCCAGCAGGGCTGGGGCCAACGTCCTGACTTTC

J: TRBJ1-1
D: TRBD1
V: TRBV9
size: once
CDR3: CASSGETGKVLVTEAFF
DNA: TGTGCCAGCAGTGGAGAGACAGGGAAGGTTTTGGTCACTGAAGCTTTCTTT

J: TRBJ1-1
D: -
V: TRBV29-1
size: few
CDR3: CSGGGGYTEAFF
DNA: TGCAGCGGGGGAGGGGGATACACTGAAGCTTTCTTT

J: TRBJ2-7
D: -
V: TRBV6-5
size: many
CDR3: CASSYGQSSYEQYF
DNA: TGTGCCAGCAGTTACGGGCAGAGCTCCTACGAGCAGTACTTC

J: TRBJ2-2
D: -
V: TRBV9
size: few
CDR3: CASSALINTGELFF
DNA: TGTGCCAGCAGCGCGCTAATCAACACCGGGGAGCTGTTTTTT

J: TRBJ2-7
D: -
V: TRBV4-1
size: few
CDR3: CASSQLTGRTVRLWEQYF
DNA: TGCGCCAGCAGCCAGCTTACAGGGCGTACGGTTCGGCTTTGGGAGCAGTACTTC

J: TRBJ2-3
D: TRBD2
V: TRBV7-2
size: -
CDR3: CASSYGLAGADTQYF
DNA: TGTGCCAGCAGCTACGGACTAGCGGGAGCAGATACGCAGTATTTT

J: TRBJ1-2
D: -
V: TRBV10-3
size: many
CDR3: CAINDITGYSNYGYTF
DNA: TGTGCCATCAACGATATTACAGGGTATTCTAACTATGGCTACACCTTC

J: TRBJ2-1
D: -
V: TRBV11-2
size: -
CDR3: CASSSSTHEQFF
DNA: TGTGCCAGCAGCTCTAGTACCCATGAGCAGTTCTTC

J: TRBJ1-2
D: -
V: TRBV10-3
size: -
CDR3: CAISESNVYRGDYGYTF
DNA: TGTGCCATCAGTGAGTCGAATGTTTACCGGGGTGACTATGGCTACACCTTC

J: TRBJ2-5
D: -
V: TRBV28
size: few
CDR3: CASIPPSGETQYF
DNA: TGTGCCAGCATTCCTCCCTCCGGAGAGACCCAGTACTTC

J: TRBJ1-5
D: TRBD1
V: TRBV20-1
size: many
CDR3: CSAKLTGGAGQPQHF
DNA: TGCAGTGCTAAACTGACAGGGGGCGCGGGGCAGCCCCAGCATTTT

J: TRBJ2-7
D: TRBD2
V: TRBV10-3
size: few
CDR3: CAISETSGEYEQYF
DNA: TGTGCCATCAGTGAGACTAGCGGCGAGTACGAGCAGTACTTC

J: TRBJ2-7
D: -
V: TRBV10-3
size: many
CDR3: CAISEEVWYEQYF
DNA: TGTGCCATCAGTGAGGAGGTGTGGTACGAGCAGTACTTC

J: TRBJ1-2
D: -
V: TRBV29-1
size: -
CDR3: CSVEGGGDYGYTF
DNA: TGCAGCGTTGAAGGTGGGGGAGACTATGGCTACACCTTC

J: TRBJ2-7
D: TRBD2
V: TRBV3-1
size: many
CDR3: CASSQASSGRSYEQYF
DNA: TGTGCCAGCAGCCAAGCATCTAGCGGGAGATCCTACGAGCAGTACTTC

J: TRBJ1-2
D: TRBD1
V: TRBV6-1
size: -
CDR3: CASRSGQTGYGYTF
DNA: TGTGCCAGCAGATCGGGACAGACAGGCTATGGCTACACCTTC

J: TRBJ1-4
D: -
V: TRBV5-1
size: -
CDR3: CASSLAGTKEKLFF
DNA: TGCGCCAGCAGCTTGGCAGGGACGAAAGAAAAACTGTTTTTT

J: TRBJ2-7
D: TRBD1
V: TRBV28
size: few
CDR3: CASSGGGTGDYEQYF
DNA: TGTGCCAGCAGCGGGGGGGGGACAGGGGACTACGAGCAGTACTTC

J: TRBJ2-1
D: TRBD2
V: TRBV7-9
size: many
CDR3: CASSLAGGFNNEQFF
DNA: TGTGCCAGCAGTCTAGCGGGAGGCTTTAACAATGAGCAGTTCTTC

J: TRBJ2-3
D: TRBD1
V: TRBV12-3/TRBV12-4
size: -
CDR3: CASSRQGAMEDTQYF
DNA: TGTGCCAGCAGTCGACAGGGGGCGATGGAAGATACGCAGTATTTT

J: TRBJ1-1
D: -
V: TRBV20-1
size: -
CDR3: CSARDPMSEAFF
DNA: TGCAGTGCTAGAGATCCCATGAGTGAAGCTTTCTTT

J: TRBJ2-1
D: TRBD1
V: TRBV5-1
size: many
CDR3: CASSQEVGQGYNEQFF
DNA: TGCGCCAGCAGCCAGGAAGTAGGACAGGGCTACAATGAGCAGTTCTTC

J: TRBJ2-5
D: TRBD1
V: TRBV10-3
size: -
CDR3: CAISDTGTGTETQYF
DNA: TGTGCCATCAGTGATACCGGGACAGGGACGGAGACCCAGTACTTC

J: TRBJ1-1
D: -
V: TRBV3-1
size: many
CDR3: CASSQDPDTNTEAFF
DNA: TGTGCCAGCAGCCAAGATCCCGACACGAACACTGAAGCTTTCTTT